This TCR beta chain was captured by sequencing in a study of blood T cells in healthy people across ages. The CDR3 contains 11 residues. CDR1 and CDR2 from the germline V gene are ENHRY and SYGVKD. V lost 4 bases and J lost 3, with 4 bases in between. Primers used in a second PCR of roughly 6 to 11 cycles were a sample-barcoded 5' primer and a J-beta primer mix. TCRdb re-analysed the 5' RACE reads in MiXCR, keeping a single row per CDR3 protein. This table has about 1.4 million distinct CDR3 sequences, almost 60% appearing once. This clonotype was detected many times. No antigen is known for it. The study, taken as a whole, reports: TCR beta diversity, measured per million T cells, fell in a roughly linear way with age.

V and J are TRBV10-3 and TRBJ2-7; D is uncertain. The origin of this receptor is a man younger than 30 in good health. The sequenced sample consisted of blood. CDR3 residues: CAISVGYEQYF. The DNA of the CDR3 is TGTGCCATCAGTGTGGGCTACGAGCAGTACTTC.